A single T cell receptor (beta chain) is shown here with its context. The data derive from a study of technical replicates of blood from several donors. Sequencing was performed with immunoSEQ multiplex PCR; in TCRdb, only in-frame clones are kept and a portion is missing. The sample consists of about 100,000 clones, roughly 95% of them appearing once. Sample: T cells isolated from PBMCs. This clonotype was sampled from a human donor in good health.

CDR3 in amino acids: CARRPGSKAFF. As DNA, the CDR3 is TGTGCCAGGCGGCCGGGGAGTAAAGCTTTCTTT. This chain joins TRBV21-1 and TRBJ1-1. TRBV21-1 corresponds to a pseudogene. CDR3 length: 11 amino acids.